This is a list of T cell receptor beta chains from one sample in a study of blood T cell repertoires in COVID-19. The data were produced by immunoSEQ multiplex PCR, yet TCRdb's version contains in-frame clones alone and is incomplete. The profile shows approximately 530,000 clones, roughly 89% of them singletons. Sequences were obtained from peripheral blood. The receptors derive from a woman in her forties or fifties with COVID-19, enrolled during active disease. CDR3s include the opening cysteine and the closing phenylalanine or tryptophan. The order of the fields is J gene, D gene, CDR3 length, V gene, clone size, CDR3 protein, CDR3 DNA. The D gene is left open where the match is weak. Where a row states a size, it is once, few, many or the class of an expanded clone; other rows omit it.

j_call: TRBJ2-5
d_call: -
cdr3_length: 14
v_call: TRBV9
clone_size: -
cdr3_aa: CASSVGSGEETQYF
cdr3_nt: TGTGCCAGCAGCGTAGGGTCAGGGGAAGAGACCCAGTACTTC

j_call: TRBJ2-3
d_call: TRBD2
cdr3_length: 17
v_call: TRBV11-2
clone_size: -
cdr3_aa: CASSRPAGDPETYTQYF
cdr3_nt: TGTGCCAGCAGCCGCCCAGCGGGGGACCCTGAGACCTATACGCAGTATTTT

j_call: TRBJ2-3
d_call: -
cdr3_length: 15
v_call: TRBV6-5
clone_size: -
cdr3_aa: CASIPRAGPADTQYF
cdr3_nt: TGTGCCAGCATCCCCCGGGCGGGGCCCGCAGATACGCAGTATTTT

j_call: TRBJ1-1
d_call: -
cdr3_length: 13
v_call: TRBV2
clone_size: -
cdr3_aa: CASSELVNTEAFF
cdr3_nt: TGTGCCAGCAGTGAACTTGTGAACACTGAAGCTTTCTTT

j_call: TRBJ1-4
d_call: TRBD1
cdr3_length: 14
v_call: TRBV30
clone_size: -
cdr3_aa: CAWSMGQGNEKLFF
cdr3_nt: TGTGCCTGGAGTATGGGACAGGGCAATGAAAAACTGTTTTTT

j_call: TRBJ1-2
d_call: -
cdr3_length: 13
v_call: TRBV5-1
clone_size: -
cdr3_aa: CASSQQTTYGYTF
cdr3_nt: TGCGCCAGCAGCCAACAGACCACCTATGGCTACACCTTC

j_call: TRBJ2-2
d_call: -
cdr3_length: 15
v_call: TRBV7-9
clone_size: -
cdr3_aa: CASTESGAGTGELFF
cdr3_nt: TGTGCCAGCACCGAATCAGGGGCAGGAACCGGGGAGCTGTTTTTT

j_call: TRBJ2-5
d_call: -
cdr3_length: 11
v_call: TRBV20-1
clone_size: -
cdr3_aa: CSANKRETQYF
cdr3_nt: TGCAGTGCTAATAAGAGGGAGACCCAGTACTTC

j_call: TRBJ2-7
d_call: -
cdr3_length: 13
v_call: TRBV29-1
clone_size: -
cdr3_aa: CSVEAGWSDEQYF
cdr3_nt: TGCAGCGTTGAAGCGGGGTGGAGCGACGAGCAGTACTTC

j_call: TRBJ2-2
d_call: -
cdr3_length: 17
v_call: TRBV11-2
clone_size: -
cdr3_aa: CASSASVGSSVTGELFF
cdr3_nt: TGTGCCAGCAGCGCCTCTGTCGGGAGTTCAGTCACCGGGGAGCTGTTTTTT

j_call: TRBJ2-3
d_call: TRBD2
cdr3_length: 16
v_call: TRBV29-1
clone_size: -
cdr3_aa: CSVEGFGGGSTDTQYF
cdr3_nt: TGCAGCGTTGAAGGCTTTGGGGGGGGGTCTACAGATACGCAGTATTTT

j_call: TRBJ2-3
d_call: -
cdr3_length: 15
v_call: TRBV5-1
clone_size: -
cdr3_aa: CASTSTGQSTDTQYF
cdr3_nt: TGCGCCAGCACCTCCACCGGACAGAGCACAGATACGCAGTATTTT

j_call: TRBJ1-1
d_call: -
cdr3_length: 16
v_call: TRBV19
clone_size: -
cdr3_aa: CASSSNPQGFGTEAFF
cdr3_nt: TGTGCCAGTAGTTCCAACCCTCAGGGATTTGGCACTGAAGCTTTCTTT

j_call: TRBJ1-2
d_call: -
cdr3_length: 12
v_call: TRBV12-3/TRBV12-4
clone_size: -
cdr3_aa: CASSFGVSGYTF
cdr3_nt: TGTGCCAGCAGTTTCGGGGTTTCCGGCTACACCTTC

j_call: TRBJ1-2
d_call: TRBD1
cdr3_length: 13
v_call: TRBV28
clone_size: -
cdr3_aa: CASSSDRYYGYTF
cdr3_nt: TGTGCCAGCAGTTCGGACAGGTACTATGGCTACACCTTC

j_call: TRBJ1-2
d_call: TRBD1
cdr3_length: 15
v_call: TRBV7-9
clone_size: -
cdr3_aa: CASSPDREGYYGYTF
cdr3_nt: TGTGCCAGCAGCCCCGACAGGGAAGGATACTATGGCTACACCTTC

j_call: TRBJ2-1
d_call: TRBD1
cdr3_length: 16
v_call: TRBV7-8
clone_size: -
cdr3_aa: CASSLTRTRGKNEQFF
cdr3_nt: TGTGCCAGCAGCTTAACCCGAACCAGGGGGAAAAATGAGCAGTTCTTC

j_call: TRBJ2-1
d_call: -
cdr3_length: 15
v_call: TRBV18
clone_size: -
cdr3_aa: CASQRGGASYNEQFF
cdr3_nt: TGTGCCAGCCAACGAGGGGGGGCATCTTACAATGAGCAGTTCTTC

j_call: TRBJ2-3
d_call: -
cdr3_length: 14
v_call: TRBV15
clone_size: -
cdr3_aa: CATALTDSTDTQYF
cdr3_nt: TGTGCCACCGCTCTGACAGATAGCACAGATACGCAGTATTTT

j_call: TRBJ2-6
d_call: -
cdr3_length: 13
v_call: TRBV12-3/TRBV12-4
clone_size: -
cdr3_aa: CASLFSGANVLTF
cdr3_nt: TGTGCCAGCCTGTTTTCTGGGGCCAACGTCCTGACTTTC

j_call: TRBJ2-3
d_call: TRBD1
cdr3_length: 14
v_call: TRBV27
clone_size: once
cdr3_aa: CASRLGQGADTQYF
cdr3_nt: TGTGCCAGCAGGCTGGGACAGGGGGCAGATACGCAGTATTTT

j_call: TRBJ1-4
d_call: -
cdr3_length: 15
v_call: TRBV19
clone_size: -
cdr3_aa: CASSIGWRTDEKLFF
cdr3_nt: TGTGCCAGTAGTATAGGGTGGAGGACAGACGAAAAACTGTTTTTT

j_call: TRBJ2-1
d_call: TRBD2
cdr3_length: 17
v_call: TRBV13
clone_size: -
cdr3_aa: CASSFGYSAGAYNEQFF
cdr3_nt: TGTGCCAGCAGCTTTGGATATAGTGCGGGGGCCTACAATGAGCAGTTCTTC

j_call: TRBJ1-3
d_call: -
cdr3_length: 16
v_call: TRBV24-1
clone_size: -
cdr3_aa: CATEATQSFSGNTIYF
cdr3_nt: TGTGCCACCGAGGCCACCCAAAGTTTCTCTGGAAACACCATATATTTT

j_call: TRBJ1-1
d_call: -
cdr3_length: 14
v_call: TRBV19
clone_size: -
cdr3_aa: CASRRRDSNTEAFF
cdr3_nt: TGTGCCAGTAGGAGGAGGGACTCGAACACTGAAGCTTTCTTT

j_call: TRBJ1-2
d_call: -
cdr3_length: 15
v_call: TRBV28
clone_size: -
cdr3_aa: CASSLASQVFYGYTF
cdr3_nt: TGTGCCAGCAGTTTAGCGTCACAGGTTTTCTATGGCTACACCTTC

j_call: TRBJ2-1
d_call: TRBD2
cdr3_length: 15
v_call: TRBV7-2
clone_size: -
cdr3_aa: CASSLAGGSNNEQFF
cdr3_nt: TGTGCCAGCAGCTTAGCGGGGGGGAGTAACAATGAGCAGTTCTTC

j_call: TRBJ2-2
d_call: -
cdr3_length: 12
v_call: TRBV7-2
clone_size: -
cdr3_aa: CASSYYTGELFF
cdr3_nt: TGTGCCAGCAGTTACTACACCGGGGAGCTGTTTTTT

j_call: TRBJ2-1
d_call: TRBD2
cdr3_length: 14
v_call: TRBV19
clone_size: -
cdr3_aa: CASNRGRGGREQFF
cdr3_nt: TGTGCCAGTAACCGAGGGCGGGGGGGCAGAGAGCAGTTCTTC

j_call: TRBJ1-1
d_call: TRBD1
cdr3_length: 15
v_call: TRBV19
clone_size: once
cdr3_aa: CASSQPTGRYTEAFF
cdr3_nt: TGTGCCAGTAGTCAACCGACAGGGAGGTACACTGAAGCTTTCTTT

j_call: TRBJ1-2
d_call: -
cdr3_length: 15
v_call: TRBV6-4
clone_size: -
cdr3_aa: CASSQEDHKSYGYTF
cdr3_nt: TGTGCCAGCAGCCAGGAAGACCACAAATCCTATGGCTACACCTTC

j_call: TRBJ2-2
d_call: -
cdr3_length: 15
v_call: TRBV6-5
clone_size: -
cdr3_aa: CASSVRPGNTGELFF
cdr3_nt: TGTGCCAGCAGCGTCCGACCGGGGAACACCGGGGAGCTGTTTTTT

j_call: TRBJ1-1
d_call: TRBD1
cdr3_length: 14
v_call: TRBV6-5
clone_size: -
cdr3_aa: CASRGTGGNTEAFF
cdr3_nt: TGTGCCAGCAGGGGGACAGGGGGTAACACTGAAGCTTTCTTT

j_call: TRBJ1-4
d_call: TRBD1
cdr3_length: 14
v_call: TRBV29-1
clone_size: -
cdr3_aa: CSVDSSTGNEKLFF
cdr3_nt: TGCAGCGTTGACTCTTCGACAGGGAATGAAAAACTGTTTTTT

j_call: TRBJ2-5
d_call: TRBD1
cdr3_length: 15
v_call: TRBV6-5
clone_size: -
cdr3_aa: CASRVGGTGQETQYF
cdr3_nt: TGTGCCAGCAGAGTTGGAGGGACAGGACAAGAGACCCAGTACTTC

j_call: TRBJ1-5
d_call: -
cdr3_length: 12
v_call: TRBV7-9
clone_size: -
cdr3_aa: CASSPGNQPQHF
cdr3_nt: TGTGCCAGCAGCCCAGGGAATCAGCCCCAGCATTTT

j_call: TRBJ2-3
d_call: -
cdr3_length: 14
v_call: TRBV3-1/TRBV3-2
clone_size: -
cdr3_aa: CASTSGLSGYTQYF
cdr3_nt: TGTGCCAGCACTTCGGGCCTTTCGGGGTATACGCAGTATTTT

j_call: TRBJ1-3
d_call: TRBD1
cdr3_length: 17
v_call: TRBV11-2
clone_size: -
cdr3_aa: CASSLGQGVITGNTIYF
cdr3_nt: TGTGCCAGCAGCTTAGGCCAGGGGGTGATTACTGGAAACACCATATATTTT

j_call: TRBJ2-2
d_call: -
cdr3_length: 11
v_call: TRBV12-3/TRBV12-4
clone_size: -
cdr3_aa: CASTDTGELFF
cdr3_nt: TGTGCCAGCACAGACACCGGGGAGCTGTTTTTT

j_call: TRBJ1-1
d_call: TRBD1
cdr3_length: 13
v_call: TRBV6-5
clone_size: -
cdr3_aa: CASSYVTGEEAFF
cdr3_nt: TGTGCCAGCAGTTACGTAACAGGGGAAGAAGCTTTCTTT

j_call: TRBJ2-7
d_call: TRBD1
cdr3_length: 16
v_call: TRBV11-1
clone_size: -
cdr3_aa: CASSLARGTGSYEQYF
cdr3_nt: TGTGCCAGCAGCTTAGCTCGGGGGACAGGGTCCTACGAGCAGTACTTC

j_call: TRBJ2-1
d_call: TRBD1
cdr3_length: 16
v_call: TRBV7-9
clone_size: few
cdr3_aa: CASSSRTGGTYNEQFF
cdr3_nt: TGTGCCAGCAGCTCCAGGACAGGGGGCACCTACAATGAGCAGTTCTTC

j_call: TRBJ1-1
d_call: -
cdr3_length: 14
v_call: TRBV3-1/TRBV3-2
clone_size: -
cdr3_aa: CASSQEGGGTEAFF
cdr3_nt: TGTGCCAGCAGCCAAGAGGGAGGGGGAACTGAAGCTTTCTTT

j_call: TRBJ1-1
d_call: -
cdr3_length: 12
v_call: TRBV6-1
clone_size: -
cdr3_aa: CASSEGGTEAFF
cdr3_nt: TGTGCCAGCAGTGAGGGGGGGACTGAAGCTTTCTTT

j_call: TRBJ2-1
d_call: -
cdr3_length: 13
v_call: TRBV18
clone_size: -
cdr3_aa: CASSLQGYNEQFF
cdr3_nt: TGTGCCAGCTCATTGCAGGGGTACAATGAGCAGTTCTTC

j_call: TRBJ1-6
d_call: -
cdr3_length: 13
v_call: TRBV19
clone_size: few
cdr3_aa: CASRSTGNSPLHF
cdr3_nt: TGTGCCAGTAGATCTACAGGGAATTCACCCCTCCACTTT

j_call: TRBJ2-3
d_call: TRBD1
cdr3_length: 15
v_call: TRBV27
clone_size: -
cdr3_aa: CASSPRTGIADTQYF
cdr3_nt: TGTGCCAGCAGTCCAAGGACAGGGATTGCGGATACGCAGTATTTT

j_call: TRBJ2-3
d_call: TRBD2
cdr3_length: 18
v_call: TRBV4-2
clone_size: -
cdr3_aa: CASSQEARGGAGGDTQYF
cdr3_nt: TGTGCCAGCAGCCAAGAGGCTCGCGGGGGGGCCGGGGGAGATACGCAGTATTTT

j_call: TRBJ2-5
d_call: -
cdr3_length: 13
v_call: TRBV15
clone_size: -
cdr3_aa: CATSRDHQETQYF
cdr3_nt: TGTGCCACCAGCAGAGATCATCAGGAGACCCAGTACTTC

j_call: TRBJ1-3
d_call: -
cdr3_length: 18
v_call: TRBV4-2
clone_size: -
cdr3_aa: CASSQELGQIDSGNTIYF
cdr3_nt: TGTGCCAGCAGCCAAGAACTGGGACAAATCGATTCTGGAAACACCATATATTTT

j_call: TRBJ2-3
d_call: -
cdr3_length: 13
v_call: TRBV7-9
clone_size: -
cdr3_aa: CAIRAGFADTQYF
cdr3_nt: TGTGCCATCAGGGCGGGATTCGCAGATACGCAGTATTTT

j_call: TRBJ2-5
d_call: -
cdr3_length: 13
v_call: TRBV5-1
clone_size: -
cdr3_aa: CASSSGSGETQYF
cdr3_nt: TGCGCCAGCAGCTCGGGGTCGGGGGAGACCCAGTACTTC

j_call: TRBJ2-7
d_call: -
cdr3_length: 12
v_call: TRBV5-5
clone_size: -
cdr3_aa: CASSSQGYEQYF
cdr3_nt: TGTGCCAGCAGCTCACAGGGATACGAGCAGTACTTC

j_call: TRBJ1-6
d_call: -
cdr3_length: 15
v_call: TRBV15
clone_size: -
cdr3_aa: CATSRGAQGNSPLHF
cdr3_nt: TGTGCCACCAGCAGAGGGGCACAGGGTAATTCACCCCTCCACTTT

j_call: TRBJ2-1
d_call: -
cdr3_length: 14
v_call: TRBV27
clone_size: -
cdr3_aa: CASSLGEEYNEQFF
cdr3_nt: TGTGCCAGCAGTTTAGGGGAGGAATACAATGAGCAGTTCTTC

j_call: TRBJ1-2
d_call: TRBD1
cdr3_length: 13
v_call: TRBV27
clone_size: -
cdr3_aa: CASSFDRGRGYTF
cdr3_nt: TGTGCCAGCAGTTTCGACAGGGGCCGGGGCTACACCTTC

j_call: TRBJ2-7
d_call: -
cdr3_length: 13
v_call: TRBV19
clone_size: -
cdr3_aa: CASSPGLSYEQYF
cdr3_nt: TGTGCCAGTAGTCCGGGTCTATCCTACGAGCAGTACTTC

j_call: TRBJ1-1
d_call: -
cdr3_length: 11
v_call: TRBV7-9
clone_size: -
cdr3_aa: CASSFPGQAFF
cdr3_nt: TGTGCCAGCAGCTTCCCAGGGCAAGCTTTCTTT